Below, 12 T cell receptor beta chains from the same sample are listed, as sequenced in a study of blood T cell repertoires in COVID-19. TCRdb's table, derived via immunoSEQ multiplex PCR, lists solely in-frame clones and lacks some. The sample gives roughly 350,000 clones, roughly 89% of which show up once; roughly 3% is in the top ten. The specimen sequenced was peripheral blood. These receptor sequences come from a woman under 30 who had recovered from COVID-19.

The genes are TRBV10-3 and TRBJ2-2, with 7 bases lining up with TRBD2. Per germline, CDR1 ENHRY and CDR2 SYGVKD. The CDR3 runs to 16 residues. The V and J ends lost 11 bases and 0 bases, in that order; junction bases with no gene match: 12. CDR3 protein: CAAISTSSANTGELFF. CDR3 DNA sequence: TGTGCCGCTATCTCGACTAGCAGCGCGAACACCGGGGAGCTGTTTTTT.

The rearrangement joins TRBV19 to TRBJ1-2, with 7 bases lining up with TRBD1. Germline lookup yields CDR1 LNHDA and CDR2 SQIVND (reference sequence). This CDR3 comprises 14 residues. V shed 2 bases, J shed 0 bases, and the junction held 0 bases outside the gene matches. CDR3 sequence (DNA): TGTGCCAGTAGTATACAGGGGGCTAACTATGGCTACACCTTC. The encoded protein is CASSIQGANYGYTF.

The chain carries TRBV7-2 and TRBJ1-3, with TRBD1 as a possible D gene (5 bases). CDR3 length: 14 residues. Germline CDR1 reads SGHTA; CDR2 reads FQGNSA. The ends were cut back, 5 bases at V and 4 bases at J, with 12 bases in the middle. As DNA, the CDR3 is TGTGCCAGCAGCCGCTCCGGGGGGGGAAACACCATATATTTT. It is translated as CASSRSGGGNTIYF.

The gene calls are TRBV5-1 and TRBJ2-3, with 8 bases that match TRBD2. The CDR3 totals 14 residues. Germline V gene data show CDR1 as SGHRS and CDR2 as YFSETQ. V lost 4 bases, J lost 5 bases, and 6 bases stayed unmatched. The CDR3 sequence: CASSLGLDEDTQYF. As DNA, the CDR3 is TGCGCCAGCAGCCTGGGACTAGACGAAGATACGCAGTATTTT.

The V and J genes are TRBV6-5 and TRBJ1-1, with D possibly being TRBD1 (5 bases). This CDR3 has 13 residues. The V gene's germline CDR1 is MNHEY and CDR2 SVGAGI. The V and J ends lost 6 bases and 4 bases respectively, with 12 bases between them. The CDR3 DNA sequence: TGTGCCAGCAGGAGAGGACAAGTCACTGAAGCTTTCTTT. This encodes CASRRGQVTEAFF.

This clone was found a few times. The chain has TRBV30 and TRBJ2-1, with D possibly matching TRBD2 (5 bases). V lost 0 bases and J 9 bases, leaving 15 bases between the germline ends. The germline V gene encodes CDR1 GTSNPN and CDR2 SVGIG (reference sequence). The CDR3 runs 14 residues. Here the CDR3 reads CAWSVGGSKSEQFF. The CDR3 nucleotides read TGTGCCTGGAGTGTAGGTGGGAGTAAGAGTGAGCAGTTCTTC. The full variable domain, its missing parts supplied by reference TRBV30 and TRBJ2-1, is SQTIHQWPATLVQPVGSPLSLECTVEGTSNPNLYWYRQAAGRGLQLLFYSVGIGQISSEVPQNLSASRPQDRQFILSSKKLLLSDSGFYLCAWSVGGSKSEQFFGPGTRLTVL.

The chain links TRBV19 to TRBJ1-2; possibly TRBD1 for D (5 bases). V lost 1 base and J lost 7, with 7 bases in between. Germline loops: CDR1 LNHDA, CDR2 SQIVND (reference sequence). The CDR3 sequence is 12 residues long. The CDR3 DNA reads TGTGCCAGTAGTATAGGGACACTTGGCTACACCTTC. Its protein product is CASSIGTLGYTF.

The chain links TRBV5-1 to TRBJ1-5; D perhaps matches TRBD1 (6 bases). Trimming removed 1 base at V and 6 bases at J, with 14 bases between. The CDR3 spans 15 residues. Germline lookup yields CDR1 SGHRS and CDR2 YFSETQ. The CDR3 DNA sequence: TGCGCCAGCAGCTTGACGGCAGGGGTCCGTCAGCCCCAGCATTTT. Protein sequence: CASSLTAGVRQPQHF.

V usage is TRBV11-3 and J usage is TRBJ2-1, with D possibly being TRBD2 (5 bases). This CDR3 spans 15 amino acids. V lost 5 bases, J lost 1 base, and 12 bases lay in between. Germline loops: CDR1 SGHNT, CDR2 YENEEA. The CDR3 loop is CASSEEGRSYNEQFF. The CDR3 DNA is TGTGCCAGCAGCGAAGAGGGTAGATCCTACAATGAGCAGTTCTTC.

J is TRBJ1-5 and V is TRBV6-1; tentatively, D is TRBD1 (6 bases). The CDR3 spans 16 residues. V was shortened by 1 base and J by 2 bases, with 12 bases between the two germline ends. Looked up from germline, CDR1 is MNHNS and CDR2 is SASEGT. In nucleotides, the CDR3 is TGTGCCAGCAGTGAAGAGGCGGGGGCCGGCAATCAGCCCCAGCATTTT. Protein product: CASSEEAGAGNQPQHF.

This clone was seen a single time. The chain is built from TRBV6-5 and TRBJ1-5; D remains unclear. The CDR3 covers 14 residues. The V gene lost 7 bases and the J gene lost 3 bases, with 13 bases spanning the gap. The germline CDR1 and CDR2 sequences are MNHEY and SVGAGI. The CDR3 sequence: CASTEQTDNQPQHF. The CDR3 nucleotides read TGTGCCAGCACGGAGCAGACGGACAATCAGCCCCAGCATTTT.

The CDR3 nucleotides are TGTGCCAGCAGGCCTACCGGACTAGCGGGAGGTTTTGTCACCGGGGAGCTGTTTTTT. Translation gives CASRPTGLAGGFVTGELFF. The rearrangement links TRBV6-2 or TRBV6-3 to TRBJ2-2; TRBD2 matches at 14 bases. Trimming at V came to 6 bases and at J to 4 bases, leaving 13 bases not matched to a gene. The CDR3 is made up of 19 amino acids. Germline V gene lookup returns CDR1 MNHEY and CDR2 SVGEGT.